This T cell receptor (beta chain) is from a study of cytomegalovirus exposure and HLA in healthy donors. Healthy bone marrow donors supplied every sample. This clone was detected once. The antigen is unknown. Use of 60 Vbeta and 13 Jbeta primers characterized the PCR. Libraries were prepared by immunoSEQ multiplex PCR; TCRdb keeps only in-frame clonotypes and omits some of them. This table holds tens of thousands of clones, about four fifths found once. Study results and limitations: Most TCR beta V segments were productive about 90% or about 30% of the time in an earlier analysis. Cytomegalovirus-associated TCR beta chains were listed, numbering 150 to 200.

V lost 3 bases and J lost 6; bases outside the gene matches: 9. Germline lookup yields CDR1 KGHSH and CDR2 LQKENI. The CDR3 is made up of 16 amino acids. The chain is built from TRBV18 and TRBJ1-2; 11 nucleotides match TRBD1. Sequencing used PBMCs. The receptor's source is a woman in her thirties or forties in good health and CMV-seronegative. CDR3: CASSPAGTGGWDGYTF. As DNA, the CDR3 is TGTGCCAGCTCACCCGCCGGGACAGGGGGATGGGATGGCTACACCTTC. Supplemented by reference TRBV18 and TRBJ1-2, the full variable domain reads NAGVMQNPRHLVRRRGQEARLRCSPMKGHSHVYWYRQLPEEGLKFMVYLQKENIIDESGMPKERFSAEFPKEGPSILRIQQVVRGDSAAYFCASSPAGTGGWDGYTFGSGTRLTVV.